A selection of T cell receptor beta chains follows, all from one sample in a study of T-cell reconstitution after alpha-beta-depleted transplantation in children. One entry per CDR3 protein results from TCRdb running MiXCR on the PCR reads. The sample shows 250,000 to 350,000 distinct CDR3 sequences, roughly 9.5% of them seen only once. Sequences were derived from PBMCs from the stem cell graft donor, sampled from the stem cell graft. The receptors here all came from a human donor who donated a stem cell graft to a child with SCID. Both conserved end residues are part of each CDR3. A D gene is named only where the DNA matches it firmly. Part of the rows lack a size; the others show once, few, many or a class for expanded clones.

>NA|TRBJ2-1|many|TRBV20-1|17
TGCAGTGCTAGAGATCCGAGGGGGGTCACCTCCTACAATGAGCAGTTCTTC
CSARDPRGVTSYNEQFF
>TRBD1|TRBJ2-7|many|TRBV12-5|14
TGTGCTAGTGGTTTGCTACAGGGGAGTGGAGGGCAGTACTTC
CASGLLQGSGGQYF
>TRBD2|TRBJ2-3|few|TRBV5-1|16
TGCGCCAGCAGCTTGTTACCTAGCGGGGGGACAGATACGCAGTATTTT
CASSLLPSGGTDTQYF
>NA|TRBJ2-7|many|TRBV20-1|14
TGCAGTGCTAGAGATAGGCAGGGAGGCTACGAGCAGTACTTC
CSARDRQGGYEQYF
>NA|TRBJ1-2|many|TRBV12-3/TRBV12-4|16
TGTGCCAGCACCACACGGTCCGGGTCGGATAACTATGGCTACACCTTC
CASTTRSGSDNYGYTF
>TRBD1|TRBJ1-2|NA|TRBV27|17
TGTGCCAGCAGTTCACCTTCGGGACAGGGGGCTTACTATGGCTACACCTTC
CASSSPSGQGAYYGYTF
>TRBD2|TRBJ2-1|NA|TRBV10-1|15
TGCGCCAGCAGCTCGAGCGGGGGCCCTGTTAGGGAGCAGTTCTTC
CASSSSGGPVREQFF
>TRBD1|TRBJ2-7|NA|TRBV5-1|15
TGCGCCAGCAGCCCGGAGGGACAGGGGGGATACGAGCAGTACTTC
CASSPEGQGGYEQYF
>NA|TRBJ2-7|NA|TRBV18|14
TGTGCCAGCTCACCTTTCGCAGGGGACTACGAGCAGTACTTC
CASSPFAGDYEQYF
>NA|TRBJ2-7|many|TRBV12-3/TRBV12-4|12
TGCGCCAGCAGCTTGCGTAGCTACGAGCAGTACTTC
CASSLRSYEQYF
>TRBD1|TRBJ1-2|few|TRBV7-9|14
TGTGCCAGCAGCTTGCCAGGGGGCGTGGGTGGCTACACCTTC
CASSLPGGVGGYTF
>NA|TRBJ2-2|many|TRBV9|14
TGTGCCAGCAGCGTATTAAGGGGATCCGGGGAGCTGTTTTTT
CASSVLRGSGELFF
>NA|TRBJ2-7|many|TRBV6-1|15
TGTGCCAGCAGCCCCCTCTGGGATGCGATGCACGAGCAGTACTTC
CASSPLWDAMHEQYF
>NA|TRBJ2-4|NA|TRBV9|16
TGTGCCAGCAGCGTTGCACCCTCGGGTCAGGAAAACATTCAGTACTTC
CASSVAPSGQENIQYF
>TRBD2|TRBJ2-3|few|TRBV14|17
TGTGCCAGCAGCCAAGATTCTCACACTAGCGACACAGATACGCAGTATTTT
CASSQDSHTSDTDTQYF
>NA|TRBJ2-4|many|TRBV3-1|15
TGTGCCAGCAGCCAAGATGGTATAGGAACAAACATTCAGTACTTC
CASSQDGIGTNIQYF
>NA|TRBJ1-1|few|TRBV7-9|14
TGTGCCAGCAGGGATCGGACGGCGAACACTGAAGCTTTCTTT
CASRDRTANTEAFF
>TRBD1|TRBJ2-2|few|TRBV28|16
TGTGCCAGCAGTTTTAGGACAGGGATGAACACCGGGGAGCTGTTTTTT
CASSFRTGMNTGELFF
>NA|TRBJ2-3|many|TRBV5-1|13
TGCGCCAGCAGCTTTTCCTTACCGGATACGCAGTATTTT
CASSFSLPDTQYF
>NA|TRBJ1-6|few|TRBV12-3/TRBV12-4|13
TGTGCCAGCAGTTTAAGCTTAGGTTCACCCCTCCACTTT
CASSLSLGSPLHF
>TRBD1|TRBJ1-2|few|TRBV12-3/TRBV12-4|12
TGTGCCAGCACTACGACAGGGCTTGGCTACACCTTC
CASTTTGLGYTF
>NA|TRBJ2-3|NA|TRBV20-1|14
TGCAGTGCCCCTGAGGTGTCTAGCACAGATACGCAGTATTTT
CSAPEVSSTDTQYF
>TRBD1|TRBJ1-2|many|TRBV12-3/TRBV12-4|14
TGTGCCAGCAGTCGGTACAGGGGGGGCTATGGCTACACCTTC
CASSRYRGGYGYTF
>TRBD2|TRBJ2-1|many|TRBV7-3|17
TGTGCCAGCAGCTTAAATGGGGCGGGACTAGCGGGGAATGAGCAGTTCTTC
CASSLNGAGLAGNEQFF
>NA|TRBJ2-5|few|TRBV20-1|12
TGCAGTGCTCGTCAGGTCGCAGAGACCCAGTACTTC
CSARQVAETQYF
>NA|TRBJ2-3|few|TRBV11-2|16
TGTGCCAGCAGCTTCGGAACCGGGATTATCACAGATACGCAGTATTTT
CASSFGTGIITDTQYF
>TRBD1|TRBJ1-2|few|TRBV12-3/TRBV12-4|15
TGTGCCAGCAGCCCCAGACAGGGGGCTAGCTATGGCTACACCTTC
CASSPRQGASYGYTF
>TRBD1|TRBJ2-7|NA|TRBV7-6|15
TGTGCCAGCAGCCACTCGACAGGGGGTATTGACGAGCAGTACTTC
CASSHSTGGIDEQYF
>NA|TRBJ2-5|NA|TRBV20-1|13
TGCAGCCCCTACGGGGGGCACTTAGAGACCCAGTACTTC
CSPYGGHLETQYF
>NA|TRBJ2-7|NA|TRBV20-1|12
TGCAGCCCCCTCGGGCCCCCGGGCGAGCAGTACTTC
CSPLGPPGEQYF
>TRBD1|TRBJ2-7|NA|TRBV29-1|14
TGCAGCGTTGAAAAAGGGACAGGGGGTAACGAGCAGTACTTC
CSVEKGTGGNEQYF
>TRBD1|TRBJ2-7|few|TRBV7-9|15
TGTGCCAGCAGCGCAAGACAGGGGATTATGTACGAGCAGTACTTC
CASSARQGIMYEQYF
>NA|TRBJ2-6|NA|TRBV5-1|15
TGCGCCAGCAGCCTGACCCAAGCTGGGGCCAACGTCCTGACTTTC
CASSLTQAGANVLTF
>TRBD1|TRBJ1-4|few|TRBV6-2/TRBV6-3|15
TGTGCCAGCAGCTCCCCGACAGGGGGGAGTGAAAAACTGTTTTTT
CASSSPTGGSEKLFF
>NA|TRBJ1-4|few|TRBV27|15
TGTGCCAGCAGCCCTCCGGGACAATCAAATGAAAAACTGTTTTTT
CASSPPGQSNEKLFF
>NA|TRBJ2-2|many|TRBV19|16
TGTGCCAGTAGTGGCAGGGCAGCCGCGAACACCGGGGAGCTGTTTTTT
CASSGRAAANTGELFF
>TRBD2|TRBJ2-2|NA|TRBV5-1|15
TGCGCCAGCAGCCCGACCTGGGGGGGCACCGGGGAGCTGTTTTTT
CASSPTWGGTGELFF
>TRBD1|TRBJ2-7|few|TRBV18|13
TGTGCCAGCTCTGGGACAGAACAGTACGAGCAGTACTTC
CASSGTEQYEQYF
>NA|TRBJ2-3|few|TRBV12-3/TRBV12-4|15
TGTGCCAGCAGTTTCTTCCGGGGTCGGCCAGATACGCAGTATTTT
CASSFFRGRPDTQYF
>NA|TRBJ1-2|NA|TRBV5-1|14
TGCGCCAGCAGCTTGGCCATGGGACAATATGGCTACACCTTC
CASSLAMGQYGYTF
>NA|TRBJ1-1|NA|TRBV6-2/TRBV6-3|12
TGTGCCAGCAGTTACTTTCCGACTGAAGCTTTCTTT
CASSYFPTEAFF
>TRBD1|TRBJ2-3|NA|TRBV20-1|15
TGCAGTGCTAGAATGACAGGGGGCAGCACAGATACGCAGTATTTT
CSARMTGGSTDTQYF
>NA|TRBJ1-4|few|TRBV20-1|13
TGCAGTGCTAGACGGGCAACTAATGAAAAACTGTTTTTT
CSARRATNEKLFF
>NA|TRBJ1-6|few|TRBV12-3/TRBV12-4|13
TGTGCCAGCAGTTTTGGAGGAAATTCACCCCTCCACTTT
CASSFGGNSPLHF
>TRBD1|TRBJ2-7|many|TRBV29-1|11
TGCAGCGTCGGGGACAGCTACGAGCAGTACTTC
CSVGDSYEQYF
>NA|TRBJ2-1|few|TRBV20-1|18
TGCAGTGCTAGAACCTTACTGGACCCAACCAGCTCCTACAATGAGCAGTTCTTC
CSARTLLDPTSSYNEQFF
>NA|TRBJ2-2|NA|TRBV12-3/TRBV12-4|14
TGTGCCAGCAGTTTGTTCCTAGGGACCGGGGAGCTGTTTTTT
CASSLFLGTGELFF
>NA|TRBJ1-6|NA|TRBV7-6|14
TGTGCCAGCAGCCAGGACAGTTATAATTCACCCCTCCACTTT
CASSQDSYNSPLHF
>NA|TRBJ2-7|few|TRBV20-1|14
TGCAGTGCGGTCTCCTTGGGCAGGGGTTACGAGCAGTACTTC
CSAVSLGRGYEQYF
>NA|TRBJ1-1|few|TRBV7-9|15
TGTGCCAGCAGCTTTCCGGGACTGAAGAACACTGAAGCTTTCTTT
CASSFPGLKNTEAFF